Each of the 25 T cell receptor beta chains below was sequenced from the same sample in a study of blood T cell repertoires in COVID-19. Profiling relied on immunoSEQ multiplex PCR, and the TCRdb table lists in-frame clones only, not all of them. The repertoire holds 90,000 to 140,000 clones, 85% seen once, with about 3.9% in the top ten. Source material: peripheral blood. The origin of the receptors is a man aged 45-60 years with acute or convalescent COVID-19.

This chain links TRBV6-5 with TRBJ1-4; 7 bases are a match to TRBD1. Losses at the gene ends were 2 bases for V and 11 bases for J; bases not matched to a gene: 14. The CDR3 loop spans 16 amino acids. Germline loops: CDR1 MNHEY, CDR2 SVGAGI. CDR3 loop: CASSYLVGGGAGKLFF. Written as DNA, the CDR3 is TGTGCCAGCAGTTACCTGGTAGGAGGGGGCGCGGGGAAACTGTTTTTT.

This sequence joins TRBV29-1 and TRBJ2-7; D may be TRBD1 (6 bases). In germline, CDR1 is SQVTM, CDR2 ANQGSEA. The ends were cut back, 6 bases at V and 3 bases at J, with 15 bases in the middle. The CDR3 totals 13 residues. The CDR3 sequence is CSVSGAHLYEQYF. As DNA, the CDR3 is TGCAGCGTATCAGGGGCGCATCTCTACGAGCAGTACTTC.

The table lists this clone with a few counts. DNA of the CDR3: TGTGCCACGAGAGGGCTGAACACTGAAGCTTTCTTT. Its protein product is CATRGLNTEAFF. This chain links TRBV2 with TRBJ1-1; D is undetermined. From germline, CDR1 is SNHLY and CDR2 FYNNEI. The CDR3 extends over 12 amino acids. Deletions cut 10 bases from V and 0 bases from J, with 9 bases between.

This sequence joins TRBV28 and TRBJ2-7, with 8 bases identical to TRBD2. The CDR3 loop spans 15 amino acids. J was trimmed by 2 bases and V by 7 bases; bases with no gene match: 10. Germline-derived CDR1 and CDR2 are MDHEN and SYDVKM. CDR3 amino acids: CASIQSGRNPYEQYF. The DNA of the CDR3 is TGTGCCAGCATCCAGAGCGGGAGAAACCCCTACGAGCAGTACTTC.

This chain joins TRBV28 and TRBJ2-7, with 7 nucleotides matching TRBD1. The V gene's germline CDR1 is MDHEN and CDR2 SYDVKM. This CDR3 has 14 residues. Unmatched junction bases numbered 6, after V lost 3 bases and J lost 4 bases. CDR3 nucleotides: TGTGCCAGCAGTTTCGAAGGCAGGGGGTACGAGCAGTACTTC. Its protein is CASSFEGRGYEQYF.

V usage is TRBV2 and J usage is TRBJ1-4; D remains unclear. Trimming left V 1 base short and J 8 bases short, with 11 bases between. The CDR3 contains 14 residues. The germline gives CDR1 SNHLY, CDR2 FYNNEI. The CDR3, as DNA: TGTGCCAGCAGTGAAGGCGGCCCCCAAGAAAAACTGTTTTTT. Protein product: CASSEGGPQEKLFF. Combining the CDR3 with reference TRBV2 and TRBJ1-4 gives the whole variable domain EPEVTQTPSHQVTQMGQEVILRCVPISNHLYFYWYRQILGQKVEFLVSFYNNEISEKSEIFDDQFSVERPDGSNFTLKIRSTKLEDSAMYFCASSEGGPQEKLFFGSGTQLSVL.

This clone was counted a few times. The chain has TRBV10-1 and TRBJ1-6, with D perhaps matching TRBD1 (5 bases). V was pared by 5 bases and J by 9 bases, with 11 bases between. From germline, CDR1 is WNHNN and CDR2 SYGVQD (reference sequence). This CDR3 spans 13 amino acids. The CDR3 sequence is CASSPGLTSPLHF. CDR3 nucleotide sequence: TGCGCCAGCAGTCCGGGACTGACTTCACCCCTCCACTTT.

Here the CDR3 DNA reads TGCGCCAGCAGCGAGGATTCTAGTAATTCACCCCTCCACTTT. Protein product: CASSEDSSNSPLHF. The rearrangement links TRBV5-1 to TRBJ1-6; D not resolved. Germline V gene sequence: CDR1 SGHRS, CDR2 YFSETQ. V gave up 4 bases and J gave up 6 bases, with 11 bases separating them. This CDR3 has 14 residues.

The sample holds one count of this clone. V gene TRBV3-1 (or the pseudogene TRBV3-2) combines with J gene TRBJ1-1, with a possible D match to TRBD1 (5 bases). V lost 0 bases and J 7 bases, leaving 9 bases between the germline ends. From germline, CDR1 is LGHDT and CDR2 YNNKEL (reference sequence). CDR3 length equals 13 residues. For the CDR3, the DNA is TGTGCCAGCAGCCAAGATTTTCAGGGTGAAGCTTTCTTT. Encoded protein: CASSQDFQGEAFF.

The J gene is TRBJ2-1, the V gene TRBV6-5; possible D gene TRBD1, 6 bases. V lost 10 bases and J lost 2, with 18 bases in between. CDR1 is MNHEY and CDR2 is SVGAGI in the germline V gene. This CDR3 contains 15 residues. The CDR3 DNA sequence: TGTGCCACCAGATTCCGCAGGGACACCTACAATGAGCAGTTCTTC. Its protein product is CATRFRRDTYNEQFF.

The V gene is TRBV2, the J gene TRBJ1-2; 9 bases match TRBD1. V gave up 6 bases and J gave up 8 bases; unmatched junction bases: 13. Germline V gives CDR1 SNHLY, CDR2 FYNNEI. This CDR3 is built from 15 residues. The CDR3 DNA follows: TGTGCCAGCAGCGAATTCCGGGACAGGGCGCCCGGCTACACCTTC. Its protein product is CASSEFRDRAPGYTF.

This clone was counted between two and nine times. V usage is TRBV4-2 and J usage is TRBJ2-7; 7 bases match TRBD1. CDR1 is LGHNA and CDR2 is YNFKEQ in the germline V gene. With V trimmed by 0 bases and J by 4 bases, 6 bases remained unmatched. The CDR3 sequence is 15 residues long. The CDR3 region has the DNA TGTGCCAGCAGCCAAGAAGGCCAGGGGGTTTACGAGCAGTACTTC. It specifies CASSQEGQGVYEQYF.

This clone was recorded a few times. The V gene is TRBV6-1, the J gene TRBJ1-1; possible D gene TRBD1, 6 bases. The CDR3 runs to 13 residues. The germline CDR1 and CDR2 sequences are MNHNS and SASEGT. Trimming cost V 1 base and J 5 bases, with 8 bases left between them. As DNA, the CDR3 is TGTGCCAGCAGTGAAGACAGGGTAACTGAAGCTTTCTTT. This encodes CASSEDRVTEAFF.

V usage is TRBV5-1 and J usage is TRBJ2-7; D not certain. Trimming left V 4 bases short and J 7 bases short, with 24 bases between. CDR1 and CDR2 from the germline V gene are SGHRS and YFSETQ. The CDR3 contains 16 residues. The CDR3 DNA follows: TGCGCCAGCAGCCCCACCGTCCGGCCTGCAGCGATGGAGCAGTACTTC. Translating gives CASSPTVRPAAMEQYF.

This chain links TRBV11-3 with TRBJ2-1, with D tentatively TRBD2 (5 bases). The germline V gene encodes CDR1 SGHNT and CDR2 YENEEA. V lost 4 bases to trimming and J lost 8 bases, with 21 bases between them. This CDR3 has 16 residues. The CDR3 protein is CASSSYNGSLGDEQFF. Written as DNA, the CDR3 is TGTGCCAGCAGCTCGTATAACGGGTCCCTCGGGGATGAGCAGTTCTTC.

The chain uses TRBV4-1 and TRBJ2-7; 8 nucleotides agree with TRBD1. This CDR3 is built from 14 residues. The junction had 3 bases not matched to a gene; V was cut back by 1 base and J by 4 bases. The germline CDR1 and CDR2 sequences are MGHRA and YSYEKL. CDR3 nucleotide sequence: TGCGCCAGCAGCCAAGGGACAGGGAGGTACGAGCAGTACTTC. Its translation: CASSQGTGRYEQYF.

The genes are TRBV5-1 and TRBJ2-3, with 8 bases aligning to TRBD2. Trimming removed 2 bases from V and 2 bases from J; junction bases left unmatched: 7. Germline values: CDR1 SGHRS, CDR2 YFSETQ. This CDR3 region has 16 residues. Here the CDR3 DNA reads TGCGCCAGCAGCTTAAATAGCGGGACTAACACAGATACGCAGTATTTT. Translation gives CASSLNSGTNTDTQYF. Drawing the rest from reference TRBV5-1 and TRBJ2-3, the complete variable domain is KAGVTQTPRYLIKTRGQQVTLSCSPISGHRSVSWYQQTPGQGLQFLFEYFSETQRNKGNFPGRFSGRQFSNSRSEMNVSTLELGDSALYLCASSLNSGTNTDTQYFGPGTRLTVL.

This chain uses TRBV5-6 with TRBJ1-2, with TRBD1 identical over 7 bases. This CDR3 has 13 amino acids. J gave up 4 bases and V 4 bases, and 4 bases lay outside the gene matches. The germline V gene has CDR1 SGHDT and CDR2 YYEEEE. The CDR3 region has the DNA TGTGCCAGCAGCCCGGGACAGTCCTATGGCTACACCTTC. Its protein product is CASSPGQSYGYTF.

The chain joins TRBV4-1 to TRBJ1-1; D gene unclear. Trimming stripped 0 bases from V and 11 bases from J, with 16 bases between. This CDR3 contains 14 residues. The germline V gene has CDR1 MGHRA and CDR2 YSYEKL. CDR3 protein: CASSQEYGLQSAFF. The CDR3 bases are TGCGCCAGCAGCCAAGAGTACGGGTTACAATCGGCTTTCTTT.

In regard to this clone: The junction differs from germline at one of its ends, possibly a read error. The V and J genes are TRBV10-3 and TRBJ1-2; no clear D gene. CDR3 length equals 12 residues. Germline V gene lookup returns CDR1 ENHRY and CDR2 SYGVKD. The CDR3 loop is CAIRAGHREMSF. CDR3 in DNA: TGTGCCATCAGGGCGGGTCACCGGGAGATGTCCTTC.

In its sample, this clone was seen once. This chain uses TRBV5-5 with TRBJ1-6; D is perhaps TRBD1 (6 bases). The ends were cut back, 3 bases at V and 4 bases at J, with 17 bases in the middle. Germline V lookup: CDR1 SGHKS, CDR2 YYEKEE (reference sequence). CDR3 length: 17 amino acids. Written as DNA, the CDR3 is TGTGCCAGCAGCTCCCAAACCGGAACAGGGTATAATTCACCCCTCCACTTT. It yields the protein CASSSQTGTGYNSPLHF.

This clone was found once. The J gene is TRBJ2-7, the V gene TRBV30; D perhaps matches TRBD1 (6 bases). V dropped 2 bases and J dropped 2 bases, with 16 bases sitting between them. This CDR3 spans 15 amino acids. Germline CDR1 reads GTSNPN; CDR2 reads SVGIG (reference sequence). The CDR3 sequence is CAWSSFRGSTYEQYF. CDR3 sequence (DNA): TGTGCCTGGAGTAGCTTCAGGGGTAGCACCTACGAGCAGTACTTC.

This clone was found once. This sequence joins TRBV18 and TRBJ2-5, with D unclear. The germline V and J ends were trimmed by 6 bases and 3 bases, with 14 bases remaining between them. The CDR3 is made up of 14 amino acids. CDR1 and CDR2 (germline): KGHSH, LQKENI. The CDR3 nucleotides are TGTGCCAGCTCCTCCCAGAGCGAAAAAGAGACCCAGTACTTC. Amino acid sequence: CASSSQSEKETQYF.

CDR3: CASSEGGNEQYF. In DNA, the CDR3 is TGTGCCAGCAGTGAGGGGGGGAACGAGCAGTACTTC. The genes are TRBV27 and TRBJ2-7; perhaps TRBD2 as D (7 bases). Trimming took 5 bases from V and 5 from J, leaving 10 bases between them. Per the germline V gene, CDR1 is MNHEY and CDR2 is SMNVEV (reference sequence). This CDR3 region has 12 residues.

This chain uses TRBV14 with TRBJ2-2; weak D call: TRBD1 (6 bases). V lost 6 bases, J lost 6 bases, and 14 bases lay in between. The CDR3 contains 14 residues. Germline CDR1 is SGHDN and CDR2 is FVKESK. The CDR3 protein is CASSHRVEAGELFF. The CDR3, as DNA: TGTGCCAGCAGTCACAGGGTGGAGGCCGGGGAGCTGTTTTTT.